The 20 T cell receptor beta chains presented below share a single source sample, sequenced in a study of a mutant IDH1 vaccine in newly diagnosed glioma. Measured with immunoSEQ multiplex PCR; TCRdb has only the in-frame clones, and not every one. The sample holds tens of thousands of clones, about 80% seen once. Time point of the sample: week 23, last vaccination. Vaccination used 300 ug of mutant IDH1 20-mer peptide per dose, with topical imiquimod. Their antigens remain unidentified. The sample was PBMCs, taken from a glioma patient whose treatment included an IDH1 peptide vaccine. These receptors all stem from a middle-aged man with glioma.

Notes on this clone: At one end the junction does not follow the germline gene, possibly because of a read error. The chain has TRBV10-1 and TRBJ2-7; 10 nucleotides align to TRBD1. CDR3 length: 15 residues. Looked up from germline, CDR1 is WNHNN and CDR2 is SYGVQD (reference sequence). The CDR3 nucleotides read TGCGCCAGCAGTGGAGAGGGACAGGGGATCTACGGGCAGTACTTC. It encodes CASSGEGQGIYGQYF.

The chain carries TRBV4-2 and TRBJ2-3, with D maybe TRBD2 (7 bases). This CDR3 spans 18 amino acids. V gave up 1 base and J gave up 2 bases, with 19 bases separating them. From germline, CDR1 is LGHNA and CDR2 YNFKEQ. The CDR3 coding sequence is TGTGCCAGCAGCCAAGGGGGGCTCGGGGCGGGGGTCACAGATACGCAGTATTTT. Translating gives CASSQGGLGAGVTDTQYF.

V usage is TRBV7-2 and J usage is TRBJ2-7; 7 bases are shared with TRBD1. The V gene end was trimmed by 5 bases and the J gene end by 2 bases; junction bases not matched to a gene: 9. Germline lookup yields CDR1 SGHTA and CDR2 FQGNSA. This CDR3 contains 15 residues. CDR3 nucleotide sequence: TGTGCCAGCAGCGCCTCGACAGGGTTGGCCTACGAGCAGTACTTC. Encoded protein: CASSASTGLAYEQYF.

The chain couples TRBV5-1 to TRBJ2-3; D call uncertain. Trimming shortened V by 0 bases and J by 0 bases, and 8 bases separated the two germline ends. The CDR3 is made up of 15 amino acids. Germline V lookup: CDR1 SGHRS, CDR2 YFSETQ. The CDR3 bases are TGCGCCAGCAGCTTGGACGTCGGTAGCACAGATACGCAGTATTTT. Its protein is CASSLDVGSTDTQYF.

The V gene is TRBV4-1, the J gene TRBJ2-1; D ambiguous. The CDR3 is 15 amino acids. Trimming removed 5 bases from V and 3 bases from J, with 14 bases in between. Per the germline V gene, CDR1 is MGHRA and CDR2 is YSYEKL. CDR3 amino acids: CASSYTADNYNEQFF. The CDR3 coding sequence is TGCGCCAGCAGCTACACCGCCGACAACTACAATGAGCAGTTCTTC.

This clone appeared once. The chain has TRBV9 and TRBJ1-1; D remains unclear. The germline gives CDR1 SGDLS, CDR2 YYNGEE. V lost 2 bases, J lost 1 base, and 9 bases lay in between. The CDR3 consists of 14 residues. The CDR3 coding sequence is TGTGCCAGCAGCGTTACCTCTTCGAACACTGAAGCTTTCTTT. It encodes CASSVTSSNTEAFF.

This clone occurred a few times. The chain has TRBV7-2 and TRBJ2-7, with 11 bases aligning to TRBD1. Germline values: CDR1 SGHTA, CDR2 FQGNSA. With 5 bases clipped from V and 3 bases from J, the junction kept 6 bases outside the gene matches. This CDR3 contains 15 residues. CDR3 residues: CASSAGTGGFYEQYF. Here the CDR3 DNA reads TGTGCCAGCAGCGCGGGGACAGGGGGATTCTACGAGCAGTACTTC. Variable domain in full (rest from reference TRBV7-2 and TRBJ2-7): GAGVSQSPSNKVTEKGKDVELRCDPISGHTALYWYRQSLGQGLEFLIYFQGNSAPDKSGLPSDRFSAERTGGSVSTLTIQRTQQEDSAVYLCASSAGTGGFYEQYFGPGTRLTVT.

V and J are TRBV7-6 and TRBJ1-5; D unclear. CDR1 is SGHVS, CDR2 FNYEAQ, per germline. The CDR3 totals 16 residues. Trimming left V 1 base short and J 3 bases short, with 13 bases between. CDR3 sequence (DNA): TGTGCCAGCAGCTTAGGGCCTGCAGGCAACAATCAGCCCCAGCATTTT. It yields the protein CASSLGPAGNNQPQHF.

This rearrangement joins TRBV2 to TRBJ1-2; D not certain. The germline gives CDR1 SNHLY, CDR2 FYNNEI. With 4 bases removed from V and 5 bases from J, the gap between germline ends came to 8 bases. This CDR3 spans 12 amino acids. The CDR3 loop is CASSVAEYGYTF. The CDR3 nucleotides are TGTGCCAGCAGTGTCGCAGAGTATGGCTACACCTTC.

This clone was seen only a few times. The chain recombines TRBV4-2 with TRBJ1-1; D not certain. V was pared by 0 bases and J by 6 bases, with 11 bases between. Germline lookup yields CDR1 LGHNA and CDR2 YNFKEQ. The CDR3 is 14 amino acids. The CDR3 DNA reads as TGTGCCAGCAGCCAAGACCCGACAACCCCTGAAGCTTTCTTT. Its protein is CASSQDPTTPEAFF.

V gene TRBV11-2 combines with J gene TRBJ2-7; tentative D call: TRBD2 (6 bases). The CDR3 runs 14 residues. Germline V gives CDR1 SGHAT, CDR2 FQNNGV. Trimming took off 1 base at V and 4 bases at J, with 11 bases between the two ends. CDR3 protein: CASSLVGGQYEQYF. CDR3 nucleotide sequence: TGTGCCAGCAGCTTAGTGGGGGGTCAGTACGAGCAGTACTTC. The full variable domain, completed using reference TRBV11-2 and TRBJ2-7, is EAGVAQSPRYKIIEKRQSVAFWCNPISGHATLYWYQQILGQGPKLLIQFQNNGVVDDSQLPKDRFSAERLKGVDSTLKIQPAKLEDSAVYLCASSLVGGQYEQYFGPGTRLTVT.

This chain joins TRBV18 and TRBJ2-1; possible D gene TRBD2, 5 bases. The CDR3 runs 13 residues. V shed 2 bases and J shed 4 bases, with 6 bases lying between them. Germline-derived CDR1 and CDR2 are KGHSH and LQKENI. CDR3: CASSPAGYNEQFF. The CDR3 bases are TGTGCCAGCTCACCAGCGGGTTACAATGAGCAGTTCTTC.

Of note for this clone: At one end the junction does not follow the germline gene, possibly because of a read error. This CDR3 is CATSRSEEWANYGYTF. The CDR3 DNA is TGTGCCACCTCACGGTCAGAAGAGTGGGCTAACTATGGCTACACCTTC. V and J are TRBV18 and TRBJ1-2, with no clear D. The CDR3 contains 16 residues. From germline, CDR1 is KGHSH and CDR2 LQKENI.

This sequence joins TRBV27 and TRBJ2-7; D is unclear. Germline-derived CDR1 and CDR2 are MNHEY and SMNVEV (reference sequence). This CDR3 region has 14 residues. V was clipped by 5 bases and J by 4 bases, with 15 bases between them. The CDR3 nucleotides are TGTGCCAGCAGTATAATAGCTGGTTCGTACGAGCAGTACTTC. It translates to CASSIIAGSYEQYF.

This rearrangement joins TRBV27 to TRBJ2-7; 9 positions match TRBD1. The CDR3 spans 16 residues. With 6 bases clipped from V and 5 bases from J, the junction kept 14 bases outside the gene matches. Germline V gene lookup returns CDR1 MNHEY and CDR2 SMNVEV (reference sequence). CDR3 residues: CASRPALWGQGDEQYF. The DNA of the CDR3 is TGTGCCAGCAGACCCGCCCTTTGGGGACAGGGAGACGAGCAGTACTTC.

The chain joins TRBV18 to TRBJ1-4, with D uncertain. Deletions cut 1 base from V and 5 bases from J, with 2 bases between. This CDR3 region has 12 residues. From germline, CDR1 is KGHSH and CDR2 LQKENI. The CDR3 reads CASSPLNEKLFF. The CDR3 nucleotides read TGTGCCAGCTCACCACTAAATGAAAAACTGTTTTTT.

The chain employs TRBV7-9 and TRBJ1-1; no clear D gene. Germline values: CDR1 SEHNR, CDR2 FQNEAQ (reference sequence). The V and J ends lost 1 base and 5 bases respectively, with 8 bases between them. The CDR3 is 13 residues long. The chain's CDR3 is CASSLVSRTEAFF. DNA for the CDR3: TGTGCCAGCAGCTTAGTCAGTCGAACTGAAGCTTTCTTT.

The genes are TRBV29-1 and TRBJ2-4; D not certain. Germline CDR1 is SQVTM and CDR2 is ANQGSEA. The V gene lost 1 base and the J gene lost 0 bases, with 4 bases spanning the gap. The CDR3 runs to 13 residues. The CDR3 sequence: CSVEGTAKNIQYF. The CDR3 DNA sequence: TGCAGCGTTGAAGGGACAGCCAAAAACATTCAGTACTTC.

This clone showed up just once. The J gene is TRBJ1-6, the V gene TRBV9; no firm D call. The CDR3 has 12 residues. Trimming cost V 4 bases and J 9 bases, with 8 bases left between them. Germline lookup yields CDR1 SGDLS and CDR2 YYNGEE. This CDR3 reads CASSLDGSPLHF. CDR3 bases: TGTGCCAGCAGCCTAGATGGTTCACCCCTCCACTTT.

The chain uses TRBV5-8 and TRBJ2-7; the match to TRBD1 covers 10 bases. Losses at the gene ends were 0 bases for V and 6 bases for J; bases not matched to a gene: 6. Looked up from germline, CDR1 is SGHTS and CDR2 is YDEGEE. The CDR3 totals 15 residues. CDR3: CASSLGTGGDPEQYF. The CDR3 region has the DNA TGTGCCAGCAGCTTGGGGACAGGGGGGGACCCCGAGCAGTACTTC.